These 25 T cell receptor beta chains were all obtained from the same sample, sequenced in a study of blood T cell repertoires in COVID-19. The repertoire was sequenced with immunoSEQ multiplex PCR; TCRdb's copy has only in-frame clones and lacks some. The repertoire consists of 150,000 to 200,000 clones, with around 91% occurring once and the leading ten covering 0.5% to 0.75%. Sequencing was done on a sample of peripheral blood. These receptors originate from a man between 45 and 60 years old with acute or convalescent COVID-19.

The chain links TRBV21-1 to TRBJ1-5; the D segment call TRBD1 is taken from the table without a DNA check. TRBV21-1 is assigned pseudogene status. This CDR3 is 16 amino acids long. CDR3 DNA: TGTGCCAGCAGCTCCCGGGACAGGGGACCTAATCAGCCCCAGCATTTT. This codes for CASSSRDRGPNQPQHF.

The V call is TRBV11-3, the J call TRBJ2-2; TRBD1 agrees at 8 bases. CDR3 length: 16 residues. In germline, CDR1 is SGHNT, CDR2 YENEEA. After removal of 5 bases from V and 1 base from J, the junction contained 6 bases not matched to a gene. The CDR3 DNA follows: TGTGCCAGCAGCCCACGGACAGGGATGAACACCGGGGAGCTGTTTTTT. Residues: CASSPRTGMNTGELFF. Full variable domain (rest looked up from reference TRBV11-3 and TRBJ2-2): EAGVVQSPRYKIIEKKQPVAFWCNPISGHNTLYWYLQNLGQGPELLIRYENEEAVDDSQLPKDRFSAERLKGVDSTLKIQPAELGDSAVYLCASSPRTGMNTGELFFGEGSRLTVL.

The chain uses TRBV28 and TRBJ1-6, with D possibly being TRBD1 (5 bases). This CDR3 has 12 residues. Germline CDR1 MDHEN, CDR2 SYDVKM. V gave up 5 bases and J gave up 14 bases, with 13 bases separating them. CDR3 in DNA: TGTGCCAGCAGTCCGAAGGGGTTCTCCCTCCACTTT. Its protein product is CASSPKGFSLHF.

The rearrangement joins TRBV18 to TRBJ2-3; TRBD2 matches 8 bases. The CDR3 is 15 residues long. Germline values: CDR1 KGHSH, CDR2 LQKENI. Trimming removed 2 bases from V and 6 bases from J; junction bases left unmatched: 7. The CDR3 DNA reads TGTGCCAGCTCACCAGAGGCGGGAGGAGTGGATACGCAGTATTTT. It codes for CASSPEAGGVDTQYF.

This clone occurred once. The rearrangement links TRBV2 to TRBJ2-3; TRBD1 agrees at 9 bases. V lost 6 bases and J lost 4; bases outside the gene matches: 11. There are 16 residues in the CDR3. Germline-derived CDR1 and CDR2 are SNHLY and FYNNEI. The CDR3 is CASSTGTGLIADTQYF. CDR3 DNA: TGTGCCAGCAGCACCGGGACAGGGCTTATAGCAGATACGCAGTATTTT.

The chain recombines TRBV7-9 with TRBJ2-5; 10 nucleotides match TRBD1. V trimming: 1 base; J trimming: 6 bases; junction bases outside the gene matches: 8. This CDR3 comprises 16 residues. Germline V gives CDR1 SEHNR, CDR2 FQNEAQ (reference sequence). DNA for the CDR3: TGTGCCAGCAGCTTAGTGGTGACAGGGGGCTATCAGACCCAGTACTTC. Amino acids: CASSLVVTGGYQTQYF.

The chain links TRBV7-7 to TRBJ2-3, with D tentatively TRBD2 (6 bases). This CDR3 spans 14 amino acids. Trimming left V 1 base short and J 4 bases short, with 9 bases between. CDR1 is SSHAT, CDR2 FNYEAQ, per germline (reference sequence). The CDR3 DNA follows: TGTGCCAGCAGCTTAGGGGGAGGCGCAGATACGCAGTATTTT. Translation: CASSLGGGADTQYF.

The J gene is TRBJ2-7, the V gene TRBV27; D is ambiguous. Germline V gene sequence: CDR1 MNHEY, CDR2 SMNVEV (reference sequence). The germline V and J ends were trimmed by 5 bases and 3 bases, with 11 bases remaining between them. This CDR3 has 13 residues. CDR3 DNA sequence: TGTGCCAGCAGTCACGGTCCTAGCTACGAGCAGTACGTC. Residues: CASSHGPSYEQYV.

The chain recombines TRBV15 with TRBJ1-3, with TRBD1 identical over 10 bases. The V gene end was trimmed by 3 bases and the J gene end by 2 bases; junction bases not matched to a gene: 4. This CDR3 is built from 16 residues. Per the germline V gene, CDR1 is LNHNV and CDR2 is YYDKDF (reference sequence). The CDR3 is CATSRDRGTTGNTIYF. The CDR3 DNA is TGTGCCACCAGCAGGGACAGGGGGACGACTGGAAACACCATATATTTT.

This chain joins TRBV10-2 and TRBJ1-1; 7 bases match TRBD1. CDR1 WSHSY and CDR2 SAAADI come from the germline V gene. J gave up 6 bases and V 7 bases, and 8 bases lay outside the gene matches. This CDR3 contains 13 residues. The CDR3 DNA reads TGCGCCAGCACCTTAACAGGGGTGGCTGAAGCTTTCTTT. This codes for CASTLTGVAEAFF.

V is TRBV6-6 and J is TRBJ2-5; 9 bases are a match to TRBD1. The CDR3 extends over 14 amino acids. The V and J ends lost 6 bases and 3 bases, in that order; junction bases with no gene match: 5. Germline CDR1 and CDR2: MNHNY and SVGAGI (reference sequence). The CDR3 is CASRTTGGKETQYF. The CDR3 DNA sequence: TGTGCCAGCAGAACGACAGGGGGGAAAGAGACCCAGTACTTC.

The chain is built from TRBV28 and TRBJ1-1, with 9 bases identical to TRBD1. J gave up 11 bases and V 5 bases, and 21 bases lay outside the gene matches. Germline V gene lookup returns CDR1 MDHEN and CDR2 SYDVKM. There are 17 residues in the CDR3. The CDR3 nucleotides are TGTGCCAGCAGTCAACCAGGGATCGGGACAGGGACTTCAAGGGCTTTCTTT. It translates to CASSQPGIGTGTSRAFF. Based on the CDR3 plus reference TRBV28 and TRBJ1-1, the full variable domain is DVKVTQSSRYLVKRTGEKVFLECVQDMDHENMFWYRQDPGLGLRLIYFSYDVKMKEKGDIPEGYSVSREKKERFSLILESASTNQTSMYLCASSQPGIGTGTSRAFFGQGTRLTVV.

As to this clone: Relative to the germline gene, one junction end is altered; a read error may explain this. This CDR3 is also generated by other DNA sequences in the sample. This chain links TRBV4-1 with TRBJ2-7, with TRBD2 matching over 11 bases. This CDR3 is built from 15 residues. Germline CDR1 is MGHRA and CDR2 is YSYEKL. The CDR3 sequence: CASSQIAGGPYEQYF. Here the CDR3 DNA reads TGCGCCAGCAGCCAAATAGCGGGAGGGCCGTACGAACAGTACTTC.

This clone was counted between two and nine times. This chain joins TRBV11-2 and TRBJ2-1, with 7 bases that match TRBD2. V lost 1 base, J lost 5 bases, and 8 bases stayed unmatched. Germline V lookup: CDR1 SGHAT, CDR2 FQNNGV. The CDR3 extends over 16 amino acids. CDR3 nucleotide sequence: TGTGCCAGCAGCTTAGGGCCTAGCGGATGGGACAATGAGCAGTTCTTC. It specifies CASSLGPSGWDNEQFF.

The genes are TRBV20-1 and TRBJ2-3, with 7 nucleotides matching TRBD2. J was trimmed by 0 bases and V by 3 bases; bases with no gene match: 9. The CDR3 is 16 amino acids. Germline loops: CDR1 DFQATT, CDR2 SNEGSKA (reference sequence). In nucleotides, the CDR3 is TGCAGTGCTAGTTGGGCTAGCGGAACTAGCACAGATACGCAGTATTTT. It yields the protein CSASWASGTSTDTQYF.

Notes on this clone: This sample includes further DNA sequences coding for the same CDR3. This chain joins TRBV4-1 and TRBJ2-3, with 8 bases lining up with TRBD2. Germline CDR1 reads MGHRA; CDR2 reads YSYEKL. V shed 0 bases, J shed 3 bases, and the junction held 8 bases outside the gene matches. This CDR3 is 17 amino acids long. CDR3 coding DNA: TGCGCCAGCAGCCAAGAATGGGCGGGGGGCCGGACAGATACGCAGTATTTT. It specifies CASSQEWAGGRTDTQYF.

Here the CDR3 reads CASSSPHRDYGYTF. The CDR3 DNA sequence: TGTGCCAGCAGCTCCCCACACAGGGACTATGGCTACACCTTC. V gene TRBV5-4 combines with J gene TRBJ1-2, with TRBD1 as a possible D gene (6 bases). The V gene lost 3 bases and the J gene lost 3 bases, with 12 bases spanning the gap. CDR3 length: 14 amino acids. Looked up from germline, CDR1 is SGHNT and CDR2 is YYREEE (reference sequence).

The rearrangement joins TRBV3-1 (or the pseudogene TRBV3-2) to TRBJ2-7; D perhaps matches TRBD2 (6 bases). There are 15 residues in the CDR3. In germline, CDR1 is LGHDT, CDR2 YNNKEL (reference sequence). V was trimmed by 1 base and J by 3 bases, leaving 13 bases between them. CDR3 DNA: TGTGCCAGCAGCCAAGTTGGAGGGGTTGGCTACGAGCAGTACTTC. Its translation: CASSQVGGVGYEQYF.

The CDR3 nucleotides read TGTGCCAGCAGCTTAGATCCCGGGACAGGGGGTTACGACTATGGCTACACCTTC. Amino acid sequence: CASSLDPGTGGYDYGYTF. V is TRBV11-2 and J is TRBJ1-2; 11 positions agree with TRBD1. The CDR3 is 18 residues long. J lost 3 bases, V lost 0 bases, and 9 bases had no gene match. Germline lookup yields CDR1 SGHAT and CDR2 FQNNGV.

The chain is built from TRBV6-1 and TRBJ1-2; D is unresolved. V was pared by 3 bases and J by 6 bases, with 8 bases between. This CDR3 comprises 12 residues. The germline V gene has CDR1 MNHNS and CDR2 SASEGT. CDR3 nucleotide sequence: TGTGCCAGCAGTGACCCCCGTGATGGCTACACCTTC. Encoded protein: CASSDPRDGYTF.

The chain has TRBV9 and TRBJ2-5, with 8 nucleotides matching TRBD1. CDR3 length equals 16 residues. Germline trimming cut 0 bases from V and 4 bases from J; bases unmatched to any gene: 8. Germline V gene sequence: CDR1 SGDLS, CDR2 YYNGEE. CDR3 bases: TGTGCCAGCAGCGTAGGGGCAGGGGGCCTGGGAGAGACCCAGTACTTC. Protein: CASSVGAGGLGETQYF.

V is TRBV9 and J is TRBJ2-2; D perhaps matches TRBD1 (6 bases). Trimming shortened V by 4 bases and J by 0 bases, and 13 bases separated the two germline ends. This CDR3 region has 16 residues. CDR1 SGDLS and CDR2 YYNGEE come from the germline V gene. CDR3 sequence (DNA): TGTGCCAGCAGCAATCTCCGGACAGCGAACACCGGGGAGCTGTTTTTT. It yields the protein CASSNLRTANTGELFF.

The J gene is TRBJ2-7, the V gene TRBV27, with 9 nucleotides matching TRBD1. Germline lookup yields CDR1 MNHEY and CDR2 SMNVEV (reference sequence). The CDR3 runs to 16 residues. The V and J ends lost 0 bases and 5 bases, in that order; junction bases with no gene match: 8. The CDR3 bases are TGTGCCAGCAGTTTATCAAATCGGGACAGGGTCCACGAGCAGTACTTC. It codes for CASSLSNRDRVHEQYF.

The chain has TRBV6-2 or TRBV6-3 and TRBJ2-1; a weak D match, TRBD1 (6 bases). The CDR3 spans 17 residues. V was clipped by 5 bases and J by 7 bases, with 24 bases between them. Germline V gene lookup returns CDR1 MNHEY and CDR2 SVGEGT. In nucleotides, the CDR3 is TGTGCCAGCAGTCCCCTGGGCCCAGAGACAGGACAGAATGAGCAGTTCTTC. It specifies CASSPLGPETGQNEQFF.

The V gene is TRBV5-8, the J gene TRBJ2-5; possible D gene TRBD1, 6 bases. CDR3 length: 16 amino acids. V was cut by 4 bases and J by 4 bases, with 20 bases left in between. Germline values: CDR1 SGHTS, CDR2 YDEGEE. The CDR3 here is CASSRGYAGTVETQYF. The CDR3 DNA follows: TGTGCCAGCAGCAGGGGGTATGCCGGGACGGTAGAGACCCAGTACTTC.